The 9 T cell receptor beta chains reported below all come from one sample, sequenced in a study of blood T cells in healthy people across ages. The authors ran a second PCR of about 7 to 12 cycles using a sample-barcoded 5' primer and a J-beta primer mix. TCRdb processed the 5' RACE reads anew with MiXCR; each CDR3 protein has one entry. The sample has roughly 1.7 million distinct CDR3 sequences, around 35% seen once. Sample: blood. The receptor set was obtained from a woman in her twenties or thirties in good health.

The rearrangement uses TRBV11-2 and TRBJ2-7, with 9 positions matching TRBD1. Germline V CDR1 and CDR2: SGHAT, FQNNGV. The V and J ends lost 5 bases and 3 bases, in that order; junction bases with no gene match: 8. This CDR3 region has 15 residues. The CDR3 is CASSNARQGDYEQYF. The CDR3 nucleotides read TGTGCCAGCAGCAACGCCAGACAGGGGGACTACGAGCAGTACTTC. Using reference TRBV11-2 and TRBJ2-7 for the parts outside the CDR3, the full variable domain is EAGVAQSPRYKIIEKRQSVAFWCNPISGHATLYWYQQILGQGPKLLIQFQNNGVVDDSQLPKDRFSAERLKGVDSTLKIQPAKLEDSAVYLCASSNARQGDYEQYFGPGTRLTVT.

J is TRBJ1-1 and V is TRBV20-1, with D perhaps TRBD1 (6 bases). This CDR3 has 13 residues. The germline V gene encodes CDR1 DFQATT and CDR2 SNEGSKA (reference sequence). V lost 8 bases and J 1 base, leaving 14 bases between the germline ends. CDR3 protein: CSRGGPTNTEAFF. The CDR3 coding sequence is TGCAGTCGAGGGGGGCCTACGAACACTGAAGCTTTCTTT.

This clonotype has a single count. CDR3 sequence: CSARSTIRQPQHF. DNA of the CDR3: TGCAGTGCTAGGTCGACTATTAGACAGCCCCAGCATTTT. The chain joins TRBV20-1 to TRBJ1-5; no definite D call. Trimming stripped 3 bases from V and 7 bases from J, with 13 bases between. This CDR3 has 13 amino acids. Germline-derived CDR1 and CDR2 are DFQATT and SNEGSKA (reference sequence).

This clonotype was counted a few times. The chain links TRBV12-3 or TRBV12-4 to TRBJ2-3; D may correspond to TRBD1 or TRBD2 (5 bases each). The germline V and J ends were trimmed by 5 bases and 0 bases, with 18 bases remaining between them. The CDR3 covers 17 residues. CDR3 sequence reads: CASSKQGAVISTDTQYF. DNA for the CDR3: TGTGCCAGCAGTAAGCAGGGAGCGGTGATTAGCACAGATACGCAGTATTTT.

This clonotype has more than one count but fewer than ten. The gene calls are TRBV4-1 and TRBJ1-2, with 8 nucleotides matching TRBD1. With V trimmed by 3 bases and J by 3 bases, 6 bases remained unmatched. CDR1 and CDR2 from the germline V gene are MGHRA and YSYEKL. The CDR3 extends over 15 amino acids. The DNA for the CDR3 is TGCGCCAGCAGCCACATAGGACAGGGCGACTATGGCTACACCTTC. Its protein is CASSHIGQGDYGYTF.

The gene calls are TRBV5-1 and TRBJ2-1, with TRBD2 identical over 10 bases. The CDR3 spans 16 residues. Germline V gives CDR1 SGHRS, CDR2 YFSETQ. Trimming at V came to 4 bases and at J to 8 bases, leaving 12 bases not matched to a gene. The CDR3 DNA follows: TGCGCCAGCAGCCCGGGAGCGGGAGGGCCTTGGGATGAGCAGTTCTTC. It encodes CASSPGAGGPWDEQFF.

The rearrangement uses TRBV30 and TRBJ1-2, with TRBD1 matching 10 bases. V trimming: 1 base; J trimming: 10 bases; junction bases outside the gene matches: 9. CDR3 length: 14 amino acids. Germline V CDR1 and CDR2: GTSNPN, SVGIG (reference sequence). In nucleotides, the CDR3 is TGTGCCTGGAGTGGAGAGGGACAGGGGCGCGCCTACACCTTC. This codes for CAWSGEGQGRAYTF.

The chain carries TRBV2 and TRBJ2-7; 15 nucleotides line up with TRBD2. The V gene end was trimmed by 6 bases and the J gene end by 2 bases; junction bases not matched to a gene: 11. CDR1 and CDR2 (germline): SNHLY, FYNNEI. The CDR3 extends over 18 amino acids. CDR3 in DNA: TGTGCCAGCAGACCGGGACTAGCGGGGGGAGACTTCGCCTACGAGCAGTACTTC. It specifies CASRPGLAGGDFAYEQYF.

The rearrangement uses TRBV10-3 and TRBJ1-2; no clear D gene. Germline CDR1 ENHRY, CDR2 SYGVKD. This CDR3 spans 13 amino acids. Trimming pared 3 bases from V and 5 bases from J, leaving 10 bases between. The CDR3 coding sequence is TGTGCCATCAGTGACGCGGAATCGTATGGCTACACCTTC. Translating gives CAISDAESYGYTF.